Given below is one T cell receptor (beta chain) in context. The specificity of this receptor is unknown. This may stem from a read error, because a much larger clone lies one nucleotide away. Sequencing took place on an Illumina NovaSeq 6000. TCRalpha and TCRbeta cDNA libraries were constructed by 5'RACE with constant-segment primers, with sample barcodes and unique molecular identifiers being introduced. RNA was extracted from every sample with Trizol reagent. Library amplification was performed in two PCR steps, and a second sample barcode and Illumina TruSeq adapters were introduced in the second step. Sequencing of libraries was performed on an Illumina NovaSeq with 2 x 150 bp paired-end reads. In the paper's pipeline: With migec v1.2.7, reads were demultiplexed and then collapsed into UMI-guided consensus sequences. With mixcr v2.1.11, UMI consensuses were aligned to TRA and TRB V and J templates and assembled into clonotypes. A clonotype was counted as expanded or contracted only if both edgeR and NoisET called the change significant, with noise models trained on biological replicates. For edgeR calls, the cutoffs were a false discovery rate-adjusted p below 0.01 and a log2 fold-change threshold of 1. PCA with hierarchical clustering of max-normalized trajectories of the 1000 most abundant clonotypes was used as exploratory dynamics analysis. Separately sequenced CD4+ and CD8+ repertoires were used to assign the CD4 or CD8 phenotype of responding clones. Using fastp trimming at Q25 and MiXCR clonotype assembly, TCRdb reanalyzed the public sequencing data and kept in-frame beta chains. All rows with the same CDR3 protein become a single entry with the most common DNA and genes. TCRdb's processing, not the authors' own work, is the source of the V and J calls. Recorded for this sample are approximately 260,000 distinct CDR3 sequences; around 17% of them occurred a single time. Around 3.4% of the sample is in the top ten clones.

PBMCs were isolated by Ficoll-Paque density gradient centrifugation. Relative to germline, V is missing 7 bases and J is missing 8 bases, with 12 bases of the junction outside any gene match. The CDR3 starts with the cysteine, ends with the phenylalanine, and has 13 residues. The only DNA kept is the CDR3, 39 bases in frame from the first base. In the germline V gene, CDR1 corresponds to SQVTM and CDR2 to ANQGSEA. These data originate in a study of T-cell memory formation after mild COVID-19 (dated by TCRdb to about 2021). Looking at the study overall: TCR sequence clusters from the two donors were largely donor specific. The cohort was made up of two young adult volunteers, one female and one male, who were previously healthy. In a couple of donors, T-cell clones that expanded and contracted after mild COVID-19 were tracked by sequencing TCRalpha and TCRbeta repertoires over time.

Study-wide conclusions, independent of this receptor: The study covered only a couple of mild cases, and larger cohorts including severe cases with pre-infection samples were considered necessary. Contracting CD4+ clones were found mainly in CM and EM memory subsets, while CD8+ clones were enriched in EMRA. SARS-CoV-2 specificity of the second-wave clones peaking on day 37 was not confirmed. Some responding clones were detected in pre-infection memory, which suggested that pre-existing cross-reactive memory T cells had joined the SARS-CoV-2 response. Balanced CD4/CD8 phenotypes were observed for clones contracting from day 15 to 85, whereas a bias towards CD4+ was observed for a second wave of clones expanding from day 15 to 37.

The specimen sequenced was PBMCs or a T cell subset sorted from them (not recorded which). This clonotype was sampled from a man between 18 and 29 years old who had mild COVID-19 (a few samples of this study predate the infection). The sample titles of this study are shuffled in the database, so cell type and time point are left out; the donor was told from shared clones. This chain joins TRBV29-1 to TRBJ2-5, and TRBD1 aligns with 8 junction nucleotides. The CDR3 protein sequence reads: CSGGLQGDDTQYF. The sequenced DNA is TGCAGCGGCGGGTTACAGGGGGACGACACCCAGTACTTC.